This is a list of T cell receptor beta chains from one sample in a study of identical twins. Each CDR3 protein gets one entry after TCRdb re-called the 5' RACE reads with MiXCR. The repertoire holds roughly 250,000 distinct CDR3 sequences, with 6.5% to 9% as singletons. These data were likewise used in another study, on yellow fever vaccine responses in identical twins.

The material sequenced was CD8+ T cells sorted from blood. Source of these receptors: a woman between 18 and 30 years old in good health. The CDR3 runs from the conserved cysteine through the conserved F or W. Each record gives: J gene, V gene, D gene, clone size, CDR3 DNA, CDR3 protein. D genes are given only for firm matches. Where a row states a size, it is once, few, many or the class of an expanded clone; other rows omit it.

TRBJ2-1	TRBV29-1	.	few	TGCAGCGTTGAAGATGGGGTGGGGTACAATGAGCAGTTCTTC	CSVEDGVGYNEQFF
TRBJ2-5	TRBV28	.	many	TGTGCCAGCAGTAACAACCGGGACCAAGAGACCCAGTACTTC	CASSNNRDQETQYF
TRBJ1-1	TRBV5-6	.	few	TGTGCCAGCAGCCCGACATGGAGCACTGAAGCTTTCTTT	CASSPTWSTEAFF
TRBJ2-5	TRBV7-8	TRBD2	.	TGTGCCAGCAGCTTAAGGCAGCGGGAGGCCCCTCAAGAGACCCAGTACTTC	CASSLRQREAPQETQYF
TRBJ2-1	TRBV20-1	.	few	TGCAGTGCCCCCTTTGGGGGGCTCAATGAGCAGTTCTTC	CSAPFGGLNEQFF
TRBJ1-1	TRBV2	.	few	TGTGCCAGCGGGCACAGTGAAGCTTTCTTT	CASGHSEAFF
TRBJ2-3	TRBV11-2	.	few	TGTGCCAGCAGCTTAGTAGGTCGTCAGGCAGATACGCAGTATTTT	CASSLVGRQADTQYF
TRBJ2-1	TRBV15	TRBD1	few	TGTGCCACCAGCCCTAACCGGGACAGGGTCTACAATGAGCAGTTCTTC	CATSPNRDRVYNEQFF
TRBJ2-3	TRBV7-9	.	many	TGTGCCAGCAGCGAGAGGGGGACATCTCTGACAGATACGCAGTATTTT	CASSERGTSLTDTQYF
TRBJ2-1	TRBV20-1	TRBD1	few	TGCAGTGCCTTCTCTCCCCTCTCACAGGGGGCGGAGTACAATGAGCAGTTCTTC	CSAFSPLSQGAEYNEQFF
TRBJ2-1	TRBV20-1	TRBD2	many	TGCAGTGCTACCCCGACTAGCGAAGGGTACAATGAGCAGTTCTTC	CSATPTSEGYNEQFF
TRBJ2-7	TRBV29-1	.	.	TGCAGCGTTAGGGGGGACAGCGGGACTCCGTACGAGCAGTACTTC	CSVRGDSGTPYEQYF
TRBJ1-6	TRBV6-1	.	.	TGTGCCAGCAGTACCCTGGGGAGCTCCTATAATTCACCCCTCCACTTT	CASSTLGSSYNSPLHF
TRBJ2-3	TRBV15	.	.	TGTGCCACCAGCAGAGTGGCAGGGGTTCTTTCAGATACGCAGTATTTT	CATSRVAGVLSDTQYF
TRBJ2-1	TRBV27	.	.	TGTGCCAGCAGTTGCGGGGCGACCAATGAGCAGTTCTTC	CASSCGATNEQFF
TRBJ2-7	TRBV4-2	TRBD2	.	TGTGCCAGCAGCCATGCGTCCGGGGGGGGCGAGCAGTACTTC	CASSHASGGGEQYF
TRBJ2-1	TRBV4-2	TRBD2	many	TGTGCCAGCAGCCCCGAGGCTAGCGGGAATGAGCAGTTCTTC	CASSPEASGNEQFF
TRBJ2-2	TRBV5-1	.	few	TGCGCCAGCAGAACAGAGACCGGGGAGCTGTTTTTT	CASRTETGELFF
TRBJ2-3	TRBV5-4	.	.	TGTGCCAGCAGCGCCCCCCTGGACGGAGATACGCAGTATTTT	CASSAPLDGDTQYF
TRBJ1-1	TRBV28	TRBD1	.	TGTGCCAGCAACACTGACAGGGTGGGCACTGAAGCTTTCTTT	CASNTDRVGTEAFF
TRBJ2-1	TRBV10-1	.	.	TGCGCCAGCCCCTCGCCCGCGCCGTGGAATGAGCAGTTCTTC	CASPSPAPWNEQFF